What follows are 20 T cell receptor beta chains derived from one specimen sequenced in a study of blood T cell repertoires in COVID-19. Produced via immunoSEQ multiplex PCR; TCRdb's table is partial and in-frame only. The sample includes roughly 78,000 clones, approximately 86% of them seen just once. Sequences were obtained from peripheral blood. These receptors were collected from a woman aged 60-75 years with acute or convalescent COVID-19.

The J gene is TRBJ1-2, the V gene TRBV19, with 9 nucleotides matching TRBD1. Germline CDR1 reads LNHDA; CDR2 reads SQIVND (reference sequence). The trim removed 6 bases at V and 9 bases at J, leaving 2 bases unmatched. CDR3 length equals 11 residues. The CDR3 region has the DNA TGTGCCAGTAGAACAGGGGGCAGCTACACCTTC. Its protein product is CASRTGGSYTF. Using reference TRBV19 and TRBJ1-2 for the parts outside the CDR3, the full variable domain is DGGITQSPKYLFRKEGQNVTLSCEQNLNHDAMYWYRQDPGQGLRLIYYSQIVNDFQKGDIAEGYSVSREKKESFPLTVTSAQKNPTAFYLCASRTGGSYTFGSGTRLTVV.

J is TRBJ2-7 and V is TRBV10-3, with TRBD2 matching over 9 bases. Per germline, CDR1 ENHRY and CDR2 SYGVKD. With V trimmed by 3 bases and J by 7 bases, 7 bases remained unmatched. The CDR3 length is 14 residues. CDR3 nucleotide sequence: TGTGCCATCAGTGACGGCGGGAGGGCAGGGGAGCAGTACTTC. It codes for CAISDGGRAGEQYF.

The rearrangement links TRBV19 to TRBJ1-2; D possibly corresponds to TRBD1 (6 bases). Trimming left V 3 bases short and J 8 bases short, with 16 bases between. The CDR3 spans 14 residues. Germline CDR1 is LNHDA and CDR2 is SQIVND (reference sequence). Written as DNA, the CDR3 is TGTGCCAGTAGTATTTCGCTGGCAGGGGAAGGCTACACCTTC. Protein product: CASSISLAGEGYTF.

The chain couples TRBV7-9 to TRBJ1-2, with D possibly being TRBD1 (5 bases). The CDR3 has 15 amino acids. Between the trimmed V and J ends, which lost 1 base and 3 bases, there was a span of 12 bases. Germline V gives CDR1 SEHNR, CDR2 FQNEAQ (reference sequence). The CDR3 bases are TGTGCCAGCAGCTTAGGGACAAACCGGGACTATGGCTACACCTTC. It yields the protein CASSLGTNRDYGYTF. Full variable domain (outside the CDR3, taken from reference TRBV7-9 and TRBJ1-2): DTGVSQNPRHKITKRGQNVTFRCDPISEHNRLYWYRQTLGQGPEFLTYFQNEAQLEKSRLLSDRFSAERPKGSFSTLEIQRTEQGDSAMYLCASSLGTNRDYGYTFGSGTRLTVV.

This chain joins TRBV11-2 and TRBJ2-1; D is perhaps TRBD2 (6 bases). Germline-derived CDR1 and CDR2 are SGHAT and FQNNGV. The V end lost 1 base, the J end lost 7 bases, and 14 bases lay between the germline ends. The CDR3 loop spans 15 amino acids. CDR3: CASSLAGTLRNEQFF. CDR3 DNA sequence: TGTGCCAGCAGCTTAGCAGGGACTCTGAGAAATGAGCAGTTCTTC. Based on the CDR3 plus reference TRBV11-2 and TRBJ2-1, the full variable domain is EAGVAQSPRYKIIEKRQSVAFWCNPISGHATLYWYQQILGQGPKLLIQFQNNGVVDDSQLPKDRFSAERLKGVDSTLKIQPAKLEDSAVYLCASSLAGTLRNEQFFGPGTRLTVL.

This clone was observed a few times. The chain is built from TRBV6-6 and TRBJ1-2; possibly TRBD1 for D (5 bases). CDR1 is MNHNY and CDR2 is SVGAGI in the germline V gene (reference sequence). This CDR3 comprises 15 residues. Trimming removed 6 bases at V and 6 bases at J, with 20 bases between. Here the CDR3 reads CASSKQVTLVHGYTF. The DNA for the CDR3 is TGTGCCAGCAGCAAACAGGTCACTTTGGTACATGGCTACACCTTC.

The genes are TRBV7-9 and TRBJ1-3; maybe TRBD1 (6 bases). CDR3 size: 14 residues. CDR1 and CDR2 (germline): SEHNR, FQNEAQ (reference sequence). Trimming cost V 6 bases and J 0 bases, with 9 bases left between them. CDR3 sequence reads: CASRAGASGNTIYF. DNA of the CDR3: TGTGCCAGCAGGGCAGGGGCCTCTGGAAACACCATATATTTT.

The CDR3, as DNA: TGTGCCAGCAGCTTAGCGCAGGGGGCTGGTGGCTACACCTTC. Amino acids: CASSLAQGAGGYTF. The V call is TRBV11-1, the J call TRBJ1-2; 8 positions match TRBD1. Germline V gene data show CDR1 as SGHAT and CDR2 as FQDESV (reference sequence). The CDR3 has 14 amino acids. V gave up 0 bases and J gave up 7 bases; unmatched junction bases: 4. Supplemented by reference TRBV11-1 and TRBJ1-2, the full variable domain reads EAEVAQSPRYKITEKSQAVAFWCDPISGHATLYWYRQILGQGPELLVQFQDESVVDDSQLPKDRFSAERLKGVDSTLKIQPAELGDSAMYLCASSLAQGAGGYTFGSGTRLTVV.

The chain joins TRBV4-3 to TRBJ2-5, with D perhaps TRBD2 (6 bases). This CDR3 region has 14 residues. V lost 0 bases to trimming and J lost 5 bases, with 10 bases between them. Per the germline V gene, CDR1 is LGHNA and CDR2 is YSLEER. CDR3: CASSQDVLAETQYF. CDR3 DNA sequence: TGCGCCAGCAGCCAAGATGTACTAGCTGAGACCCAGTACTTC.

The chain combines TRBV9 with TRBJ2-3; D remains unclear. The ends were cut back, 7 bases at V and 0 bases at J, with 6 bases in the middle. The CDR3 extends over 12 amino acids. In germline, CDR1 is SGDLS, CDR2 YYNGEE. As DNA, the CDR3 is TGTGCCAGCCGAGGAAGCACAGATACGCAGTATTTT. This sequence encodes CASRGSTDTQYF.

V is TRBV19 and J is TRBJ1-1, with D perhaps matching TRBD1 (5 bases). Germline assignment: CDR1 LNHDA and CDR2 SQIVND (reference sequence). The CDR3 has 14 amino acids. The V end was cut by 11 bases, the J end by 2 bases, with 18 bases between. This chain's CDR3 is CASRTRGSNTEAFF. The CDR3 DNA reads TGTGCCTCCAGAACTCGGGGGAGTAACACTGAAGCTTTCTTT.

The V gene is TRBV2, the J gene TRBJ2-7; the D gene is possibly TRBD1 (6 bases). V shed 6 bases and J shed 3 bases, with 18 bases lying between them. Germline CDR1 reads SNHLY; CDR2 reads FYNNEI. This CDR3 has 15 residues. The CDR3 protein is CASRGRQPGVYEQYF. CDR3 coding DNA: TGTGCCAGCAGGGGCCGACAGCCAGGGGTCTACGAGCAGTACTTC.

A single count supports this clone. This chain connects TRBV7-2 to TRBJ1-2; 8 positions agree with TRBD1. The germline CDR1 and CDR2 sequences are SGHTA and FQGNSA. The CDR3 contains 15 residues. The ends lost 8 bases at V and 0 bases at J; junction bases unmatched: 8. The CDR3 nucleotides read TGTGCCAGCCACCCAGGGGGCGGAACTAACTATGGCTACACCTTC. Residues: CASHPGGGTNYGYTF.

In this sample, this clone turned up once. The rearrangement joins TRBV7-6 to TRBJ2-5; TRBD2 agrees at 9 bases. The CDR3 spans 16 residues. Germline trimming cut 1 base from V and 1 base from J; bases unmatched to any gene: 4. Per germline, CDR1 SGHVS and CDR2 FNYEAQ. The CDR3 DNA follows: TGTGCCAGCAGCTTAGAGATAGCGGGGGTCCAAGAGACCCAGTACTTC. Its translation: CASSLEIAGVQETQYF.

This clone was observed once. This chain's CDR3 is CASSLQRGNTGELFF. The CDR3 nucleotides read TGTGCCAGCAGCTTACAGCGGGGGAACACCGGGGAGCTGTTTTTT. The rearrangement uses TRBV7-2 and TRBJ2-2, with TRBD2 matching over 7 bases. This CDR3 region has 15 residues. CDR1 is SGHTA and CDR2 is FQGNSA in the germline V gene. With V trimmed by 2 bases and J by 1 base, 1 base remained unmatched.

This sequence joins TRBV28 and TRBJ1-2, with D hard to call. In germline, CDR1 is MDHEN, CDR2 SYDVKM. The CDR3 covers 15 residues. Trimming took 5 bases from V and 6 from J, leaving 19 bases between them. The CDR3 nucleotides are TGTGCCAGCAGTCTCCGCCTGTCGGGGAGTGATGGCTACACCTTC. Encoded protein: CASSLRLSGSDGYTF.

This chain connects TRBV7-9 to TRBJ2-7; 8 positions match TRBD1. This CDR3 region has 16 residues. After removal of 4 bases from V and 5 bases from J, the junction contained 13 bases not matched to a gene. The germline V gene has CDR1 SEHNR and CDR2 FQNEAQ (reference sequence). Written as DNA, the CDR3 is TGTGCCAGCAGCTCGCCCCTTTGGACAGGGCTAGACGAGCAGTACTTC. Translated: CASSSPLWTGLDEQYF.

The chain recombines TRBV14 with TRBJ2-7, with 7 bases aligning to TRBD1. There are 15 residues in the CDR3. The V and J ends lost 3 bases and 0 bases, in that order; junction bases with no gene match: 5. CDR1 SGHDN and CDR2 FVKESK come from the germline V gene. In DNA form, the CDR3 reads TGTGCCAGCAGCCAGTGGGACAGCTTCTCCTACGAGCAGTACTTC. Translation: CASSQWDSFSYEQYF.

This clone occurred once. The CDR3 loop is CASSQILTNEKLFF. CDR3 sequence (DNA): TGCGCCAGCAGCCAAATATTGACTAATGAAAAACTGTTTTTT. The rearrangement links TRBV4-3 to TRBJ1-4; D is uncertain. The CDR3 runs 14 residues. Trimming took off 2 bases at V and 2 bases at J, with 6 bases between the two ends. CDR1 and CDR2 from the germline V gene are LGHNA and YSLEER.

CDR3 nucleotide sequence: TGTGCCAGCTCACCAACTAGCGGCGGAGCAGATACGCAGTATTTT. Its translation is CASSPTSGGADTQYF. The chain employs TRBV18 and TRBJ2-3; 8 nucleotides align to TRBD2. The V and J ends lost 2 bases and 4 bases, in that order; junction bases with no gene match: 5. This CDR3 has 15 residues. Germline assignment: CDR1 KGHSH and CDR2 LQKENI.